This is a list of T cell receptor beta chains from one sample in a study of blood T cell repertoires in COVID-19. Method: immunoSEQ multiplex PCR; TCRdb's copy keeps in-frame clones and lacks some. The sample has roughly 250,000 clones; 83% are singletons. The sample was peripheral blood. All receptors derive from a woman in her 50s with acute or convalescent COVID-19. Each CDR3 is given with its conserved first and last residue.

cdr3_length,v_call,cdr3_aa
15,TRBV29-1,CSVDEQGEREETQYF
14,TRBV28,CASSLSGDIYGYTF
14,TRBV2,CASRAGTGGDTQYF
11,TRBV14,CASGTDYGYTF
20,TRBV21-1,CASSKVYRDRGSGPNQPQHF
13,TRBV6-5,CASRTGVNSPLHF
18,TRBV5-1,CASSQGLRGMGSYNEQFF
15,TRBV19,CASSPAGTATVEQYF
15,TRBV6-5,CASSTGQGGNQPQHF
16,TRBV14,CASSQDGGQGQHEQYF
13,TRBV3-1/TRBV3-2,CASGTSAYNEQFF
12,TRBV13,CASSLSQGPLHF
14,TRBV28,CASSLGDTLDEQYF
14,TRBV19,CASSIGGTHNEQFF
15,TRBV19,CASSMGLSGANVLTF
14,TRBV2,CASRDRDRVHGYTF
16,TRBV6-5,CASSYWYRAKDDEQYF
12,TRBV7-9,CASSREGLEQYF
15,TRBV24-1,CATSGRVTNTGELFF
16,TRBV4-2,CASSQLSGGGLNEQFF
14,TRBV3-1/TRBV3-2,CASSQDGRGETQYF
14,TRBV5-6,CASSLEKGGVRAFF
14,TRBV5-5,CASSLSLRGETQYF
14,TRBV6-5,CASRWGQDNEKLFF
17,TRBV4-3,CASSAITESSGANVLTF
14,TRBV29-1,CSVRDRAGNQPQHF
16,TRBV4-1,CASSQAAGQALREQFF
14,TRBV6-5,CASRAAGRAGELFF
16,TRBV9,CASSVEGLADTDTQYF
12,TRBV28,CASSPRGHEQYF
14,TRBV19,CATRGGGRVETQYF
13,TRBV14,CASSLTVADAQYF
15,TRBV5-1,CASSFGLAGQETQYF
15,TRBV2,CASSRSVYSNQPQHF
14,TRBV6-5,CASSYRGPEREAFF
14,TRBV28,CASSVGGSNQPQHF
13,TRBV5-1,CASSLGTTGELFF
15,TRBV28,CASSLGPALNTEAFF
14,TRBV9,CASSVGQGLQPQHF
12,TRBV19,CASSRRTGVAFF
15,TRBV5-6,CASSLRAGVAGELFF
17,TRBV28,CASGGMLYSSYNSPLHF
13,TRBV11-2,CASSNQGVYGYTF
14,TRBV2,CASRTGTPNTEAFF
16,TRBV28,CASSLRAALGANVLTF
16,TRBV4-1,CASSQDPSPGKSEAFF
13,TRBV28,CASSRTVGTEAFF
12,TRBV5-6,CASSPGVGELFF
14,TRBV11-2,CASSLSRQTYGYTF
15,TRBV28,CASRLTSGGAPEQFF
16,TRBV6-1,CASSEAVDRFGDGYTF
15,TRBV11-2,CASSLAGTRNYEQYF
14,TRBV10-3,CAISEDRGRDIQYF
15,TRBV2,CASSEGLAGGTRQYF
16,TRBV4-1,CASSQDWAGSTSPLHF
15,TRBV14,CASSQDPATEYEQYF
12,TRBV28,CASRRSGSKQYF
16,TRBV9,CASSPRGAGVLYEQYF
13,TRBV11-2,CASSLDRDGELFF